This TCR beta chain originates from a study of blood T cell repertoires in COVID-19. Study details: The United States, Italy and Spain provided the acute and convalescent COVID-19 samples. PBMCs, B-cell-depleted T cells, or T cells were the source of the cDNA or gDNA that made up the material.

The CDR3 extends over 16 amino acids. Germline V lookup: CDR1 SGHTA, CDR2 FQGNSA. The V and J ends lost 1 base and 4 bases, in that order; junction bases with no gene match: 10. Under the authors' procedure: Amplifying reference gene primers gave estimates of nucleated cell counts. Profiled with immunoSEQ multiplex PCR; TCRdb holds only in-frame clones, not every one. V and J calls and clone size are given by that table; D and trimming were obtained from the DNA. The table has approximately 52,000 clones, 86% seen once. Source material: peripheral blood. This clonotype originated in a man aged 55-75 years with acute or convalescent COVID-19. The genes are TRBV7-2 and TRBJ2-7, with TRBD1 identical over 7 bases. The CDR3 coding sequence is TGTGCCAGCAGCTTAGGTGAGGACAGGTTGGTGTACGAGCAGTACTTC. It specifies CASSLGEDRLVYEQYF.